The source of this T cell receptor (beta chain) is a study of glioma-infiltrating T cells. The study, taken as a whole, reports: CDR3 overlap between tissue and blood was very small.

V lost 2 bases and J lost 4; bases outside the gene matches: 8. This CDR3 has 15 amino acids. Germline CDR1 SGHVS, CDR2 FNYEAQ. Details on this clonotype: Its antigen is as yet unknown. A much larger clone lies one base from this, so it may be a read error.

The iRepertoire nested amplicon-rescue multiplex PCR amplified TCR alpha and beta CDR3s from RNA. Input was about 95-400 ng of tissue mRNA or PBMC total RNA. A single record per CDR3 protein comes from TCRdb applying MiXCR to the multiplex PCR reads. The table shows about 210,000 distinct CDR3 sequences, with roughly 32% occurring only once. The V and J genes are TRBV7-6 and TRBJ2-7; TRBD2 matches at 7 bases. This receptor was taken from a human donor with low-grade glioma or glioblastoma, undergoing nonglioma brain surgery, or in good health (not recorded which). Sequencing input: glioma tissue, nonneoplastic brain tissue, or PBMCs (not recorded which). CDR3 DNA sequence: TGTGCCAGCAGCTTATTGTGCGGGAGCAGGTACGAGCAGTACTTC. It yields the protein CASSLLCGSRYEQYF.